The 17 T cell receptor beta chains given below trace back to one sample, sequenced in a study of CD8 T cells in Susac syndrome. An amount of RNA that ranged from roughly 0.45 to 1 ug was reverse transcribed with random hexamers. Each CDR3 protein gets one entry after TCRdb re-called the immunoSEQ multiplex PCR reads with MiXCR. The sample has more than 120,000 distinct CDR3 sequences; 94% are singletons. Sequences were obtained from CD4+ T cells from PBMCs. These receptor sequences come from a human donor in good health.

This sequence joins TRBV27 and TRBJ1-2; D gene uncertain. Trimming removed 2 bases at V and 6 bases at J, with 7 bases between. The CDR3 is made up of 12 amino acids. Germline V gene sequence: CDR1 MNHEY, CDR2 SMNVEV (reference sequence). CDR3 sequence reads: CASSLRGDGYTF. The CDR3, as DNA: TGTGCCAGCAGTTTACGGGGAGATGGCTACACCTTC.

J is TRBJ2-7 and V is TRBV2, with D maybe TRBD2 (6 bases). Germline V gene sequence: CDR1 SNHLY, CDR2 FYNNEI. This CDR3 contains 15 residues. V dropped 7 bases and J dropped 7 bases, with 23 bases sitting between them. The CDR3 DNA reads TGTGCCAGCACCAAGTTGGAGGAGGGCCCCTTGGAGCAGTACTTC. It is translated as CASTKLEEGPLEQYF. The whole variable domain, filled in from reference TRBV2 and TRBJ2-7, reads EPEVTQTPSHQVTQMGQEVILRCVPISNHLYFYWYRQILGQKVEFLVSFYNNEISEKSEIFDDQFSVERPDGSNFTLKIRSTKLEDSAMYFCASTKLEEGPLEQYFGPGTRLTVT.

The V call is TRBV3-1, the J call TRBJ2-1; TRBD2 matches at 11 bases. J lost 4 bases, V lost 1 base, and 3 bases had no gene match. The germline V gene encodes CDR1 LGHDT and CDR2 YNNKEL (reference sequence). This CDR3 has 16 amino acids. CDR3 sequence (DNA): TGTGCCAGCAGCCAAGTCAGGACTAGCGGGTACAATGAGCAGTTCTTC. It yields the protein CASSQVRTSGYNEQFF.

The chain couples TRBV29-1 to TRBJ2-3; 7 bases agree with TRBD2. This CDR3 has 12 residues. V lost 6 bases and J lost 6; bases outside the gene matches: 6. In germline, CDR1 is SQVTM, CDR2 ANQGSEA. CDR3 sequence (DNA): TGCAGCGTCCTCCCCGGGGGGGATACGCAGTATTTT. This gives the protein CSVLPGGDTQYF.

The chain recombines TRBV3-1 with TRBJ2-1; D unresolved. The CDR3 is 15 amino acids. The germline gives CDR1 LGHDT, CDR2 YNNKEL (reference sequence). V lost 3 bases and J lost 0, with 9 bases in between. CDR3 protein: CASSQGSLSYNEQFF. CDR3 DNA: TGTGCCAGCAGCCAGGGGTCCCTCTCCTACAATGAGCAGTTCTTC.

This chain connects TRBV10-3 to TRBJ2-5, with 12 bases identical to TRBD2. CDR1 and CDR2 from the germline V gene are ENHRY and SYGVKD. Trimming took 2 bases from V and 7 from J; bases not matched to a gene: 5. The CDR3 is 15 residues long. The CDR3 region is CAISELAGGQGTQYF. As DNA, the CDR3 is TGTGCCATCAGTGAGCTAGCGGGAGGGCAGGGGACCCAGTACTTC.

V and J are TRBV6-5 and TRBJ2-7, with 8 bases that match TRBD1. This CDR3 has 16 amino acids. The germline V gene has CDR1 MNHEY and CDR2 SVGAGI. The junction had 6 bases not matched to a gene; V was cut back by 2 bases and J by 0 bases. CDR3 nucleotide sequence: TGTGCCAGCAGTTACACCCGACAGGGGAACTCCTACGAGCAGTACTTC. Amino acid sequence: CASSYTRQGNSYEQYF.

The CDR3, as DNA: TGCGCCAGCAGCTTGGACGACAGAACTACCTCTGCTCCTAGCGGGAGTGCTTGGGCAGATACGCAGTATTTT. Translating it yields CASSLDDRTTSAPSGSAWADTQYF. This chain joins TRBV5-1 and TRBJ2-3; 10 bases line up with TRBD2. CDR3 size: 24 residues. Germline CDR1 is SGHRS and CDR2 is YFSETQ. V lost 0 bases to trimming and J lost 4 bases; unmatched junction nucleotides: 29.

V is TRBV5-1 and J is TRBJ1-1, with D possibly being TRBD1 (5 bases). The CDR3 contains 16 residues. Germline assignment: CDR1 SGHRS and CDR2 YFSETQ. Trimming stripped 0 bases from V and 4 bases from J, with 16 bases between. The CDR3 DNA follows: TGCGCCAGCAGCTTGGTTTTAGGGGCGGTCGGCACTGAAGCTTTCTTT. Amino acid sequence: CASSLVLGAVGTEAFF.

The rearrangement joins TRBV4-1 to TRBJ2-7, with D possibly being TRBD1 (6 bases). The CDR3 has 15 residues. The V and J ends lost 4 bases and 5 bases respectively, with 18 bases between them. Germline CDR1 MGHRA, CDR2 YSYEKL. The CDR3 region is CASSPIPTGNNEQYF. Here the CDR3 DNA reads TGCGCCAGCAGCCCAATACCGACAGGAAATAACGAGCAGTACTTC.

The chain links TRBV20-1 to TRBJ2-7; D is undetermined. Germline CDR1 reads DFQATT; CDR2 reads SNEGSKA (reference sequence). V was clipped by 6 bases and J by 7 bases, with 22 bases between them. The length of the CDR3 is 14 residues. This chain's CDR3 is CSAPISRGVGEQYF. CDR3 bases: TGCAGTGCCCCGATCAGCAGAGGAGTGGGTGAGCAGTACTTC.

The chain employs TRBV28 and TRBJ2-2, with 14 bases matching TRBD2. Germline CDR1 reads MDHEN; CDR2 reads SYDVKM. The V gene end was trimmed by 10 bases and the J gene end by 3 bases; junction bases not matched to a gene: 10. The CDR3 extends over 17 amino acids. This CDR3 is CAIGLTSGRGYTGELFF. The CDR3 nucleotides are TGTGCCATCGGGCTGACTAGCGGGAGGGGTTACACCGGGGAGCTGTTTTTT.

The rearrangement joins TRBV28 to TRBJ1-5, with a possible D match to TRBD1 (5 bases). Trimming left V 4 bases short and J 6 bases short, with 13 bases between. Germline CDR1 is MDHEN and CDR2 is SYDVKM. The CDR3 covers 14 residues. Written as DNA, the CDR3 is TGTGCCAGCAGTTGGGACCTGCGGAGTCAGCCCCAGCATTTT. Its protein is CASSWDLRSQPQHF.

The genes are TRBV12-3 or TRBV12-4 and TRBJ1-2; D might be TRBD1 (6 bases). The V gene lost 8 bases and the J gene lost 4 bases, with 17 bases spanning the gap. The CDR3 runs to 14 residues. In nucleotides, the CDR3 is TGTGCCAGCCGGGAGGGGGGCGCCGGCTATGGCTACACCTTC. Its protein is CASREGGAGYGYTF.

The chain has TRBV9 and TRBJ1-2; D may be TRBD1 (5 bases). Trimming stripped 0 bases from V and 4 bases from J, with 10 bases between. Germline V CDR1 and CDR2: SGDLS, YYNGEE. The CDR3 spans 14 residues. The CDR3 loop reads CASSVGGDSYGYTF. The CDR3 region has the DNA TGTGCCAGCAGCGTAGGAGGCGACAGCTATGGCTACACCTTC.

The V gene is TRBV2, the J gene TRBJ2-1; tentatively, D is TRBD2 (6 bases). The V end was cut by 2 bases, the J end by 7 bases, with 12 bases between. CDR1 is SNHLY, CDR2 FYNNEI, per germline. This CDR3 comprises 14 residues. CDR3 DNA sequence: TGTGCCAGCAGTGAAACCGGGACTCCTAATGAGCAGTTCTTC. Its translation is CASSETGTPNEQFF.

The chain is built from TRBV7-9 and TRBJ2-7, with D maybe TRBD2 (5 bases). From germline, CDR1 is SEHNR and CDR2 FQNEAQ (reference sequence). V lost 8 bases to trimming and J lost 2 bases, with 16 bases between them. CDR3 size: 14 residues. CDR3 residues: CASVLEGATYEQYF. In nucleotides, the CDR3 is TGTGCCAGCGTTTTAGAGGGAGCCACCTACGAGCAGTACTTC. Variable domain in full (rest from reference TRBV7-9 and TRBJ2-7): DTGVSQNPRHKITKRGQNVTFRCDPISEHNRLYWYRQTLGQGPEFLTYFQNEAQLEKSRLLSDRFSAERPKGSFSTLEIQRTEQGDSAMYLCASVLEGATYEQYFGPGTRLTVT.